This T cell receptor (beta chain) derives from a study of blood T cell repertoires in COVID-19. For the study at large: In each case, the material was cDNA or gDNA derived from T cells, B-cell-depleted T cells, or PBMCs.

Patients in Seattle were enrolled during active infection, then followed longitudinally. The table came from immunoSEQ multiplex PCR; TCRdb's copy has only in-frame clones and leaves some out. The sample holds 250,000 to 400,000 clones, about 87% seen once. Germline CDR1 SGDLS, CDR2 YYNGEE. The V gene lost 2 bases and the J gene lost 4 bases, with 10 bases spanning the gap. The CDR3 runs to 15 residues. The gene calls are TRBV9 and TRBJ1-6, with D possibly TRBD1 on 5 matching bases. The material sequenced was peripheral blood. The sequence was collected from a woman in her twenties or thirties with COVID-19, enrolled during active disease. CDR3 in amino acids: CASSVSGMYNSPLHF. The CDR3 DNA sequence: TGTGCCAGCAGCGTTTCAGGGATGTATAATTCACCCCTCCACTTT.